Each of the 24 T cell receptor beta chains below was sequenced from the same sample in a study of blood T cell repertoires in COVID-19. Assay: immunoSEQ multiplex PCR; the TCRdb copy retains only in-frame clones and omits some. The data hold about 270,000 clones, with around 83% observed a single time. The sequenced material came from peripheral blood. The receptors come from a man older than 75 with acute or convalescent COVID-19.

The J gene is TRBJ2-1, the V gene TRBV6-5, with 8 nucleotides matching TRBD2. V was clipped by 8 bases and J by 9 bases; unmatched bases: 6. Germline CDR1 reads MNHEY; CDR2 reads SVGAGI. This CDR3 spans 12 amino acids. The CDR3 region is CASGAGGGEQFF. The DNA of the CDR3 is TGTGCCAGCGGGGCGGGAGGCGGTGAGCAGTTCTTC.

The CDR3 sequence: CASSLASGRLTDTQYF. The CDR3 DNA sequence: TGCGCCAGCAGCTTGGCTAGCGGGAGACTCACAGATACGCAGTATTTT. The chain links TRBV5-1 to TRBJ2-3, with 10 bases fitting TRBD2. The junction had 3 bases not matched to a gene; V was cut back by 0 bases and J by 2 bases. The CDR3 contains 16 residues. CDR1 SGHRS and CDR2 YFSETQ come from the germline V gene.

The chain employs TRBV5-1 and TRBJ2-2; tentatively, D is TRBD1 (6 bases). Germline CDR1 reads SGHRS; CDR2 reads YFSETQ. This CDR3 spans 15 amino acids. Trimming pared 4 bases from V and 0 bases from J, leaving 10 bases between. The CDR3 here is CASSRDRPNTGELFF. In DNA form, the CDR3 reads TGCGCCAGCAGCAGAGACAGGCCGAACACCGGGGAGCTGTTTTTT.

J is TRBJ1-1 and V is TRBV5-4, with 11 bases aligning to TRBD1. This CDR3 has 16 residues. The V gene end was trimmed by 5 bases and the J gene end by 0 bases; junction bases not matched to a gene: 6. Germline lookup yields CDR1 SGHNT and CDR2 YYREEE (reference sequence). CDR3 sequence: CASSTRDRGVNTEAFF. Written as DNA, the CDR3 is TGTGCCAGCAGTACCCGGGACAGGGGGGTGAACACTGAAGCTTTCTTT.

This chain connects TRBV5-1 to TRBJ1-2, with TRBD1 matching 9 bases. The CDR3 is 16 amino acids. Trimming took 3 bases from V and 3 from J; bases not matched to a gene: 9. In germline, CDR1 is SGHRS, CDR2 YFSETQ. The CDR3 protein is CASSSSGTGTYYGYTF. The CDR3 DNA sequence: TGCGCCAGCAGCTCGTCCGGGACAGGGACTTACTATGGCTACACCTTC. The variable domain in full, with the rest retrieved from reference TRBV5-1 and TRBJ1-2, is KAGVTQTPRYLIKTRGQQVTLSCSPISGHRSVSWYQQTPGQGLQFLFEYFSETQRNKGNFPGRFSGRQFSNSRSEMNVSTLELGDSALYLCASSSSGTGTYYGYTFGSGTRLTVV.

Of note for this clone: The same CDR3 is also encoded by other DNA sequences in this sample. For the CDR3, the DNA is TGTGCCAGCAGCCAAGGACAGGGAGTCACTGAAGCTTTCTTT. This codes for CASSQGQGVTEAFF. The V call is TRBV3-1 (or the pseudogene TRBV3-2), the J call TRBJ1-1, with 7 bases identical to TRBD1. The CDR3 consists of 14 residues. CDR1 LGHDT and CDR2 YNNKEL come from the germline V gene (reference sequence). Losses at the gene ends were 1 base for V and 4 bases for J; bases not matched to a gene: 3.

This clone was counted at least ten times. The chain is built from TRBV28 and TRBJ1-1, with D maybe TRBD1 (5 bases). Trimming pared 3 bases from V and 3 bases from J, leaving 11 bases between. This CDR3 has 14 amino acids. The germline V gene has CDR1 MDHEN and CDR2 SYDVKM. CDR3 amino acids: CASSLPPGDTEAFF. The CDR3 nucleotides are TGTGCCAGCAGTTTGCCCCCGGGGGACACTGAAGCTTTCTTT.

J is TRBJ1-1 and V is TRBV5-4, with D perhaps TRBD1 (6 bases). The CDR3 consists of 13 residues. Trimming stripped 9 bases from V and 4 bases from J, with 16 bases between. Per germline, CDR1 SGHNT and CDR2 YYREEE (reference sequence). The CDR3 here is CAITLQGGTEAFF. CDR3 sequence (DNA): TGTGCCATCACCCTACAAGGGGGCACTGAAGCTTTCTTT.

The J gene is TRBJ2-1, the V gene TRBV20-1; D ambiguous. The CDR3 length is 10 residues. The V end lost 3 bases, the J end lost 9 bases, and 6 bases lay between the germline ends. CDR1 and CDR2 (germline): DFQATT, SNEGSKA (reference sequence). The CDR3 DNA sequence: TGCAGTGCTAGTCGCGTTGAGCAGTTCTTC. Translating it yields CSASRVEQFF.

The V and J genes are TRBV10-3 and TRBJ2-3, with TRBD2 as a possible D gene (5 bases). The V end lost 0 bases, the J end lost 3 bases, and 7 bases lay between the germline ends. CDR1 and CDR2 (germline): ENHRY, SYGVKD. The CDR3 is made up of 14 amino acids. The CDR3 loop is CAISESGGTDTQYF. The CDR3 bases are TGTGCCATCAGTGAGTCGGGCGGGACAGATACGCAGTATTTT.

V gene TRBV27 combines with J gene TRBJ2-2; TRBD2 might be the D (6 bases). Looked up from germline, CDR1 is MNHEY and CDR2 is SMNVEV (reference sequence). The V and J ends lost 0 bases and 6 bases respectively, with 17 bases between them. The CDR3 spans 17 residues. DNA for the CDR3: TGTGCCAGCAGTTTATCGCCGTGGGGCTCGGGGGCCGGGGAGCTGTTTTTT. This codes for CASSLSPWGSGAGELFF.

The chain carries TRBV6-1 and TRBJ2-5, with 7 bases identical to TRBD1. The junction had 9 bases not matched to a gene; V was cut back by 3 bases and J by 5 bases. Germline V gene sequence: CDR1 MNHNS, CDR2 SASEGT. The CDR3 sequence is 15 residues long. CDR3 loop: CASSDRDRVRETQYF. In nucleotides, the CDR3 is TGTGCCAGCAGTGACCGCGACAGGGTTAGGGAGACCCAGTACTTC.

The chain employs TRBV5-6 and TRBJ2-7; 7 nucleotides agree with TRBD2. The V and J ends lost 3 bases and 10 bases, in that order; junction bases with no gene match: 16. The germline CDR1 and CDR2 sequences are SGHDT and YYEEEE. The CDR3 is made up of 15 amino acids. As DNA, the CDR3 is TGTGCCAGCAGCTCCCAGGGCCGGCTAGCGGAAGCACAGTACTTC. It is translated as CASSSQGRLAEAQYF.

The chain combines TRBV28 with TRBJ1-4, with D maybe TRBD1 (6 bases). The CDR3 has 13 amino acids. Trimming left V 8 bases short and J 6 bases short, with 13 bases between. Germline CDR1 reads MDHEN; CDR2 reads SYDVKM. Written as DNA, the CDR3 is TGTGCCAGCCGGACAGTCCTTGATGAAAAACTGTTTTTT. It encodes CASRTVLDEKLFF.

In regard to this clone: The sample carries other DNA sequences with the same CDR3. The chain couples TRBV11-2 to TRBJ2-1; tentative D call: TRBD1 (5 bases). V lost 3 bases and J lost 4, with 7 bases in between. The germline V gene encodes CDR1 SGHAT and CDR2 FQNNGV. This CDR3 comprises 13 residues. The CDR3 spells CASSFGQYNEQFF. In DNA form, the CDR3 reads TGTGCCAGCAGCTTTGGACAATACAATGAGCAGTTCTTC.

The rearrangement joins TRBV2 to TRBJ2-2; D unresolved. The CDR3 extends over 14 amino acids. The V gene's germline CDR1 is SNHLY and CDR2 FYNNEI. V gave up 3 bases and J gave up 3 bases, with 8 bases separating them. As DNA, the CDR3 is TGTGCCAGCAGTGAGCGAAGAGACACCGGGGAGCTGTTTTTT. Residues: CASSERRDTGELFF.

Here the CDR3 reads CASSVATGGTGQETQYF. The CDR3 nucleotides are TGTGCCAGCAGCGTAGCTACAGGGGGGACAGGACAAGAGACCCAGTACTTC. This chain connects TRBV9 to TRBJ2-5, with 8 bases fitting TRBD1. This CDR3 region has 17 residues. V lost 0 bases and J lost 2; bases outside the gene matches: 9. From germline, CDR1 is SGDLS and CDR2 YYNGEE.

This clone showed up just once. The chain uses TRBV15 and TRBJ2-5, with D perhaps TRBD2 (6 bases). CDR3 length: 17 amino acids. V shed 0 bases and J shed 1 base, with 15 bases lying between them. Germline CDR1 and CDR2: LNHNV and YYDKDF (reference sequence). The CDR3 DNA reads as TGTGCCACCAGCAGAGAGGAGGGGATACGGGTCCAAGAGACCCAGTACTTC. It specifies CATSREEGIRVQETQYF.

The gene calls are TRBV7-3 and TRBJ2-6; 8 bases map to TRBD1. Germline CDR1 SGHTA, CDR2 FQGTGA. V was pared by 7 bases and J by 2 bases, with 10 bases of the junction left unmatched. The CDR3 has 17 residues. The DNA of the CDR3 is TGTGCCAGCACCAGGGGGCAGAAAGGACCTGGGGCCAACGTCCTGACTTTC. Encoded protein: CASTRGQKGPGANVLTF. The full variable domain, in which reference TRBV7-3 and TRBJ2-6 provide the parts outside the CDR3, is GAGVSQTPSNKVTEKGKYVELRCDPISGHTALYWYRQSLGQGPEFLIYFQGTGAADDSGLPNDRFFAVRPEGSVSTLKIQRTERGDSAVYLCASTRGQKGPGANVLTFGAGSRLTVL.

The CDR3, as DNA: TGTGCCAGCAGTTTGGTGACAGGGGCGGGCTATGGCTACACCTTC. Protein: CASSLVTGAGYGYTF. The V call is TRBV28, the J call TRBJ1-2; the match to TRBD1 covers 8 bases. This CDR3 region has 15 residues. Germline CDR1 reads MDHEN; CDR2 reads SYDVKM. V lost 3 bases to trimming and J lost 4 bases; unmatched junction nucleotides: 7.

The chain employs TRBV4-1 and TRBJ1-5; D is possibly TRBD1 (6 bases). CDR1 is MGHRA, CDR2 YSYEKL, per germline. CDR3 length: 17 amino acids. The ends were cut back, 1 base at V and 4 bases at J, with 17 bases in the middle. The CDR3 DNA reads as TGCGCCAGCAGCCAAGTGACGTCCAGGGGACCTAATCAGCCCCAGCATTTT. It specifies CASSQVTSRGPNQPQHF.

This clone was detected a few times. V usage is TRBV9 and J usage is TRBJ1-4; TRBD1 matches at 7 bases. CDR1 is SGDLS, CDR2 YYNGEE, per germline. J gave up 8 bases and V 0 bases, and 7 bases lay outside the gene matches. The CDR3 runs 15 residues. Written as DNA, the CDR3 is TGTGCCAGCAGCGTAGGATCCGGGACAGTCGAAAAACTGTTTTTT. Protein product: CASSVGSGTVEKLFF.

The J gene is TRBJ2-1, the V gene TRBV24-1, with D possibly being TRBD1 (6 bases). The CDR3 is 15 amino acids. Germline V gene lookup returns CDR1 KGHDR and CDR2 SFDVKD. V lost 3 bases and J 0 bases, leaving 8 bases between the germline ends. CDR3 sequence: CATSDHRDSYNEQFF. The CDR3 nucleotides are TGTGCCACCAGTGATCACAGGGACTCCTACAATGAGCAGTTCTTC.

The V gene is TRBV5-1, the J gene TRBJ2-5; D is uncertain. CDR3 length equals 14 residues. Looked up from germline, CDR1 is SGHRS and CDR2 is YFSETQ. V was cut by 4 bases and J by 1 base, with 11 bases left in between. In DNA form, the CDR3 reads TGCGCCAGCAGCGGCCGGGTCCTCCAAGAGACCCAGTACTTC. This codes for CASSGRVLQETQYF.